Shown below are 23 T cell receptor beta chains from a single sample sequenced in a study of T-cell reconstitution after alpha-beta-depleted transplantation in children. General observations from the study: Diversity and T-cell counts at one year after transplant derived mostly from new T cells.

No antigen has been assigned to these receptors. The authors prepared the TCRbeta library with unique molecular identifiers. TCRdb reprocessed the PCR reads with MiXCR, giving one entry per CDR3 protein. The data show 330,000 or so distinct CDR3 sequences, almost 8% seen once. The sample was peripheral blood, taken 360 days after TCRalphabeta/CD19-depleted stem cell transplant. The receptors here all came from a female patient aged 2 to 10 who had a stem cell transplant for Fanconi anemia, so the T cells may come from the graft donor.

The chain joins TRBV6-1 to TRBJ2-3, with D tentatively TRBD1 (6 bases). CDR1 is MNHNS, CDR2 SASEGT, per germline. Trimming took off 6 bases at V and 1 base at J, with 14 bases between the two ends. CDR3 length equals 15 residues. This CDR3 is CASRRDTVGTDTQYF. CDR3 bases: TGTGCCAGCAGGAGGGACACGGTGGGCACAGATACGCAGTATTTT.

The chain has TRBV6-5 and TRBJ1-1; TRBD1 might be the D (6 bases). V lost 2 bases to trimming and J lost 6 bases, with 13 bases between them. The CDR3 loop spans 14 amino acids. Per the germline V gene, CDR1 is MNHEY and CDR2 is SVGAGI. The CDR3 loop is CASSYNGGRAEAFF. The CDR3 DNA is TGTGCCAGCAGTTACAACGGGGGCCGTGCTGAAGCTTTCTTT.

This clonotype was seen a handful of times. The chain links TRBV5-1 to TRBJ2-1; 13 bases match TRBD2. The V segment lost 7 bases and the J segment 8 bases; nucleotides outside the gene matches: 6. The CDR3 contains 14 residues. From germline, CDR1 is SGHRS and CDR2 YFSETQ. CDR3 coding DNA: TGCGCCAGCGGACTAGCGGGGGCACGGGATGAGCAGTTCTTC. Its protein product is CASGLAGARDEQFF.

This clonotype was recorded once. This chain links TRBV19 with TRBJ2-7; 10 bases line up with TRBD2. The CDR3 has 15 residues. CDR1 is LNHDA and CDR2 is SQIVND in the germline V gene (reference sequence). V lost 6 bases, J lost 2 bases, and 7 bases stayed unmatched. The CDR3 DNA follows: TGTGCCAGTAGACGAACTAGCGGGAAAACCTACGAGCAGTACTTC. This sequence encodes CASRRTSGKTYEQYF.

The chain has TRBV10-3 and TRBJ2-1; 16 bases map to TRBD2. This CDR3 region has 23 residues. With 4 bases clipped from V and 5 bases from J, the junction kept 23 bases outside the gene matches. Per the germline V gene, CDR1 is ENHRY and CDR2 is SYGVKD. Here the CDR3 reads CAISVFSISPGLAGGRSNNEQFF. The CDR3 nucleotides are TGTGCCATCAGTGTCTTTTCTATCTCTCCGGGACTAGCGGGAGGGCGGTCTAACAATGAGCAGTTCTTC.

The CDR3 is CAISVDPGNTIYF. For the CDR3, the DNA is TGTGCCATCAGCGTGGACCCTGGAAACACCATATATTTT. The rearrangement joins TRBV10-3 to TRBJ1-3; no definite D call. CDR1 is ENHRY, CDR2 SYGVKD, per germline. The CDR3 spans 13 residues. Trimming left V 6 bases short and J 2 bases short, with 8 bases between.

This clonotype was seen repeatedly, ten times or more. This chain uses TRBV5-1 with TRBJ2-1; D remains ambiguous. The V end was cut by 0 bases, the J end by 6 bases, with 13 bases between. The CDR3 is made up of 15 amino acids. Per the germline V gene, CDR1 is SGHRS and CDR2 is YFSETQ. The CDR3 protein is CASSLGPQRGNEQFF. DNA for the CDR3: TGCGCCAGCAGCTTGGGGCCTCAACGTGGCAATGAGCAGTTCTTC.

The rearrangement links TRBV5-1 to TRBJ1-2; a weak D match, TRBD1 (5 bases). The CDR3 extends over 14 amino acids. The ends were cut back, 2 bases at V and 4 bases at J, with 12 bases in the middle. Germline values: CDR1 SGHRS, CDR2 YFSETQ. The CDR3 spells CASSFGQYLYGYTF. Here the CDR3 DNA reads TGCGCCAGCAGCTTCGGACAATATCTCTATGGCTACACCTTC. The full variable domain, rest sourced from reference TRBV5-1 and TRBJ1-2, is KAGVTQTPRYLIKTRGQQVTLSCSPISGHRSVSWYQQTPGQGLQFLFEYFSETQRNKGNFPGRFSGRQFSNSRSEMNVSTLELGDSALYLCASSFGQYLYGYTFGSGTRLTVV.

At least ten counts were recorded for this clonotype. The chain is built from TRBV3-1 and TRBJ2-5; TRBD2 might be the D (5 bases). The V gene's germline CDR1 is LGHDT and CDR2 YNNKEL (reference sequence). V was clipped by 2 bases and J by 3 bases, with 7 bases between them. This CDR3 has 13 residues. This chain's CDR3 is CASSQTGKETQYF. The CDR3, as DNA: TGTGCCAGCAGCCAAACCGGGAAAGAGACCCAGTACTTC.

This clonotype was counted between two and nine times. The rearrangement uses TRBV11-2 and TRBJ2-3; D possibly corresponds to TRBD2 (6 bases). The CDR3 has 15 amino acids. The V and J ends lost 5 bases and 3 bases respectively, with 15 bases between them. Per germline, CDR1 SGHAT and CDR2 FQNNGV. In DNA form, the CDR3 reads TGTGCCAGCAGCCCGACGGGCGGGAAGACAGATACGCAGTATTTT. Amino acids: CASSPTGGKTDTQYF.

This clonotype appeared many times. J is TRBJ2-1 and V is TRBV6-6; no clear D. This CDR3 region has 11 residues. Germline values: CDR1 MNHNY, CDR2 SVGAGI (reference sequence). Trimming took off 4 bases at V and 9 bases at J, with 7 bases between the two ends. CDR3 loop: CASSFGLEQFF. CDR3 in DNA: TGTGCCAGCAGTTTCGGGCTTGAGCAGTTCTTC.

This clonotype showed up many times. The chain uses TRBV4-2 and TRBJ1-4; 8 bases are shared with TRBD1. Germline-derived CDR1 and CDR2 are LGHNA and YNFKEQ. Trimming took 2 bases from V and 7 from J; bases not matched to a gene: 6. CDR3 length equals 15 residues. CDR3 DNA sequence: TGTGCCAGCAGCCAACGACAGGGGTTCAGTGAAAAACTGTTTTTT. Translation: CASSQRQGFSEKLFF.

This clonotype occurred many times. The DNA for the CDR3 is TGCGCCAGCAGCTTCGGGCAGGGGGCCCCCAATGAGCAGTTCTTC. Protein product: CASSFGQGAPNEQFF. The chain carries TRBV5-1 and TRBJ2-1; 8 bases map to TRBD1. The V gene's germline CDR1 is SGHRS and CDR2 YFSETQ. V lost 2 bases and J lost 6; bases outside the gene matches: 7. This CDR3 is 15 amino acids long.

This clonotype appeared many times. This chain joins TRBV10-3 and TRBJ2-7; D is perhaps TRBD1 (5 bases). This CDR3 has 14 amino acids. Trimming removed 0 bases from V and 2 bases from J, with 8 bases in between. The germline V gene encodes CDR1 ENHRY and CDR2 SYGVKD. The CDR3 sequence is CAISESDRAYEQYF. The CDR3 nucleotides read TGTGCCATCAGTGAGTCCGACAGAGCCTACGAGCAGTACTTC.

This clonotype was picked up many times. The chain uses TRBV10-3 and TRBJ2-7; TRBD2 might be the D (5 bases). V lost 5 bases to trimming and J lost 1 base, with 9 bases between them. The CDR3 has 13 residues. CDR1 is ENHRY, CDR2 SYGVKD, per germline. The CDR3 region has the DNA TGTGCCATCAGTCTCAGCGGTTCCTACGAGCAGTACTTC. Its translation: CAISLSGSYEQYF.

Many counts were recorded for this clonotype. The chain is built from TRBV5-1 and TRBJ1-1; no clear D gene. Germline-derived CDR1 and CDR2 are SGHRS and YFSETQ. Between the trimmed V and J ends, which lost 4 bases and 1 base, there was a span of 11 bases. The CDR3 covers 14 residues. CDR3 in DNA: TGCGCCAGCAGCGGAAGGGTCCCGAACACTGAAGCTTTCTTT. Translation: CASSGRVPNTEAFF.

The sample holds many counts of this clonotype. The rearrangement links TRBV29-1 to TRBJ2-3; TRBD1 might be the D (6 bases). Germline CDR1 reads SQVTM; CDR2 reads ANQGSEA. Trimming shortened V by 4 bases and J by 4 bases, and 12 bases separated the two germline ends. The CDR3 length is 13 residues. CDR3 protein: CSVVPPGADTQYF. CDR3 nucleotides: TGCAGCGTTGTGCCCCCAGGGGCAGATACGCAGTATTTT.

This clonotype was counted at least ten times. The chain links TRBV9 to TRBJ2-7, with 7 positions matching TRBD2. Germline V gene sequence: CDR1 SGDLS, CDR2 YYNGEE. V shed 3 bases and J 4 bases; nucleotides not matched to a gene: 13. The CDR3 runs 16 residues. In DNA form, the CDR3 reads TGTGCCAGCAGCGCGGGGGGTCGGGGGACCCCGTACGAGCAGTACTTC. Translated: CASSAGGRGTPYEQYF.

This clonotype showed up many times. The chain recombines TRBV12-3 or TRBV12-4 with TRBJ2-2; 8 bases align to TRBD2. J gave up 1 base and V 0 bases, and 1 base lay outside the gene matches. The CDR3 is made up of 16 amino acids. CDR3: CASSLALAGNTGELFF. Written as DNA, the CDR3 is TGTGCCAGCAGTTTAGCTCTAGCGGGGAACACCGGGGAGCTGTTTTTT.

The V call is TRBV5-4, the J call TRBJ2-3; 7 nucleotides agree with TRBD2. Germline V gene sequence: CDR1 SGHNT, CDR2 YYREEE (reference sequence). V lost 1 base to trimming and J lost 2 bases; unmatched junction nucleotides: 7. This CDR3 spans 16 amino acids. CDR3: CASSLRGRALTDTQYF. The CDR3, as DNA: TGTGCCAGCAGCTTGAGAGGGAGGGCCCTCACAGATACGCAGTATTTT. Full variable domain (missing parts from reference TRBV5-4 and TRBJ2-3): ETGVTQSPTHLIKTRGQQVTLRCSSQSGHNTVSWYQQALGQGPQFIFQYYREEENGRGNFPPRFSGLQFPNYSSELNVNALELDDSALYLCASSLRGRALTDTQYFGPGTRLTVL.

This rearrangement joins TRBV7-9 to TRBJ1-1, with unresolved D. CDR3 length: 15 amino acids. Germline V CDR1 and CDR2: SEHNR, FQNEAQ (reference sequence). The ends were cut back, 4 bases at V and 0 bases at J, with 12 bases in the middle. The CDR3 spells CASSSLTRMNTEAFF. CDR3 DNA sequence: TGTGCCAGCAGCTCACTGACAAGGATGAACACTGAAGCTTTCTTT.

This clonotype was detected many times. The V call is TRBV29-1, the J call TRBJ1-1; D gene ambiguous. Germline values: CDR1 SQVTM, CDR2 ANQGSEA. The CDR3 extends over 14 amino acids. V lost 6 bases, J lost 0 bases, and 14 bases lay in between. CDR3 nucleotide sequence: TGCAGCGTCTCGCCCCCGGGGTTGAACACTGAAGCTTTCTTT. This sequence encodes CSVSPPGLNTEAFF.

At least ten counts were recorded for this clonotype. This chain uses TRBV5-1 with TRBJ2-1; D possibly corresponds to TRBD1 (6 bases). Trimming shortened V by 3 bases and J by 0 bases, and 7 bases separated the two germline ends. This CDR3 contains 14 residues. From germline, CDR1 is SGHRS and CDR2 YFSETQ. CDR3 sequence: CASSSGHSYNEQFF. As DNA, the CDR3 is TGCGCCAGCAGCTCGGGACACTCCTACAATGAGCAGTTCTTC. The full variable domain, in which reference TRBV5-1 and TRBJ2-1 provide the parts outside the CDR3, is KAGVTQTPRYLIKTRGQQVTLSCSPISGHRSVSWYQQTPGQGLQFLFEYFSETQRNKGNFPGRFSGRQFSNSRSEMNVSTLELGDSALYLCASSSGHSYNEQFFGPGTRLTVL.